A selection of T cell receptor beta chains follows, all from one sample in a study of blood T cell repertoires in COVID-19. Data came from immunoSEQ multiplex PCR; TCRdb stores just in-frame clones and leaves some out. Here the sample spans some 350,000 clones, 90% being singletons. The sequencing sample was made of peripheral blood. The receptors here all came from a man younger than 35 with active or convalescent COVID-19. Both conserved end residues are part of each CDR3. A D gene is named only where the DNA matches it firmly. Clone size is shown for a subset of rows, as once, few, many or a class of expanded clone.

>14|TRBD1|TRBJ1-6|-|TRBV7-2
CASRFTGENSPLHF
TGTGCCAGCAGATTTACAGGGGAAAATTCACCCCTCCACTTT
>15|-|TRBJ2-3|-|TRBV28
CASSGFQRLTDTQYF
TGTGCCAGCAGTGGCTTCCAGCGGTTAACAGATACGCAGTATTTT
>16|-|TRBJ1-6|-|TRBV4-3
CASSQDRGLDNSPLHF
TGCGCCAGCAGCCAAGATCGGGGGTTGGATAATTCACCCCTCCACTTT
>14|-|TRBJ1-5|many|TRBV19
CASSFTTGNQPQHF
TGTGCCAGTAGTTTTACCACGGGAAATCAGCCCCAGCATTTT
>17|TRBD2|TRBJ2-1|few|TRBV18
CASSSFLTSGRTNEQFF
TGTGCCAGCTCATCCTTCTTGACTAGCGGGAGAACCAATGAGCAGTTCTTC
>15|-|TRBJ2-3|-|TRBV3-1/TRBV3-2
CASSQGQSNTDTQYF
TGTGCCAGCAGCCAGGGGCAGAGCAACACAGATACGCAGTATTTT
>14|-|TRBJ2-3|-|TRBV5-1
CASSSPDYTDTQYF
TGCGCCAGCAGCTCTCCAGACTATACAGATACGCAGTATTTT
>14|-|TRBJ1-2|-|TRBV28
CASSLEVGSYGYTF
TGTGCCAGCAGCCTCGAGGTTGGGTCCTATGGCTACACCTTC
>15|TRBD2|TRBJ2-3|-|TRBV5-4
CASSRGDYNTDTQYF
TGTGCCAGCAGCAGAGGGGACTATAACACAGATACGCAGTATTTT
>15|TRBD2|TRBJ2-3|-|TRBV11-2
CASSARTSGGETQYF
TGTGCCAGCAGCGCCCGGACTAGCGGGGGGGAAACGCAGTATTTT
>15|-|TRBJ2-7|-|TRBV5-8
CASSLLAGAPYEQYF
TGTGCCAGCAGCTTGTTGGCAGGGGCACCCTACGAGCAGTACTTC
>16|TRBD2|TRBJ2-2|-|TRBV19
CASTRDGGGSPGELFF
TGTGCCAGTACCCGGGACGGGGGGGGTTCCCCCGGGGAGCTGTTTTTT
>17|TRBD1|TRBJ1-5|-|TRBV28
CASSGPGTGSSNQPQHF
TGTGCCAGCAGCGGTCCCGGGACAGGGTCATCCAATCAGCCCCAGCATTTT
>13|TRBD1|TRBJ2-7|-|TRBV28
CASARGRAYEQYF
TGTGCCAGCGCTAGGGGGCGAGCTTACGAGCAGTACTTC
>15|-|TRBJ2-1|few|TRBV7-3
CASSIGQSSYNEQFF
TGTGCCAGCAGCATCGGACAGAGCTCCTACAATGAGCAGTTCTTC
>16|-|TRBJ1-5|-|TRBV19
CASSIGGGWTNQPQHF
TGTGCCAGTAGTATAGGGGGAGGCTGGACCAATCAGCCCCAGCATTTT
>14|TRBD1|TRBJ2-7|-|TRBV4-2
CASSHGQGGYEQYF
TGTGCCAGCAGCCACGGACAGGGCGGCTACGAGCAGTACTTC
>16|TRBD1|TRBJ2-2|once|TRBV25-1
CASSELGQGTGGELFF
TGTGCCAGCAGTGAACTAGGACAGGGGACCGGCGGGGAGCTGTTTTTT
>13|-|TRBJ2-7|-|TRBV7-3
CASSLRTNDEQYF
TGTGCCAGCAGCTTGCGGACTAACGACGAGCAGTACTTC
>15|-|TRBJ1-4|-|TRBV24-1
CATSDSGTGGEKLFF
TGTGCCACCAGTGATTCCGGGACTGGGGGTGAAAAACTGTTTTTT
>13|-|TRBJ2-1|-|TRBV24-1
CATSDYYNNEQFF
TGTGCCACCAGTGATTACTATAACAATGAGCAGTTCTTC
>19|TRBD2|TRBJ2-3|once|TRBV28
CASSSQTPTSGASTDTQYF
TGTGCCAGCAGTTCCCAAACACCTACTAGCGGGGCTAGCACAGATACGCAGTATTTT
>13|-|TRBJ2-1|-|TRBV4-3
CASSQEGLNEQFF
TGCGCCAGCAGCCAAGAAGGACTCAATGAGCAGTTCTTC
>15|-|TRBJ1-2|once|TRBV7-3
CASSLTGAGRNGYTF
TGTGCCAGCAGCTTAACGGGGGCAGGGCGGAATGGCTACACCTTC
>16|TRBD1|TRBJ2-2|once|TRBV27
CASSLWGTGNTGELFF
TGTGCCAGCAGTTTATGGGGGACAGGGAACACCGGGGAGCTGTTTTTT
>16|-|TRBJ1-4|-|TRBV4-3
CASSPGVGATNEKLFF
TGCGCCAGCAGCCCAGGGGTCGGGGCAACTAATGAAAAACTGTTTTTT
>15|TRBD2|TRBJ2-7|once|TRBV28
CASSLSGESSYEQYF
TGTGCCAGCAGTTTAAGCGGGGAGAGCTCCTACGAGCAGTACTTC
>14|TRBD1|TRBJ1-2|-|TRBV27
CASSPGQGAFGYTF
TGTGCCAGCAGTCCAGGACAGGGGGCATTCGGCTACACCTTC
>15|TRBD2|TRBJ2-3|-|TRBV29-1
CSVGLAGEGRDTQYF
TGCAGCGTTGGCCTAGCGGGGGAAGGAAGGGATACGCAGTATTTT
>17|TRBD2|TRBJ2-3|-|TRBV7-2
CASSKPGLAGGTDTQYF
TGTGCCAGCAGCAAACCGGGACTAGCGGGAGGGACAGATACGCAGTATTTT
>13|-|TRBJ2-3|-|TRBV5-8
CASRKRGTDTQYF
TGTGCCAGCAGGAAACGAGGCACAGATACGCAGTATTTT
>14|-|TRBJ2-7|-|TRBV7-9
CASSSYRDRYEQYF
TGTGCCAGCAGCTCGTACAGGGACCGCTACGAGCAGTACTTC
>13|-|TRBJ2-7|-|TRBV19
CASSTSTTYEQYF
TGTGCCAGTAGTACTAGCACAACGTACGAGCAGTACTTC
>13|TRBD1|TRBJ1-1|-|TRBV7-3
CASSLRQGMGAFF
TGTGCCAGCAGCTTAAGACAGGGGATGGGCGCTTTCTTT
>13|TRBD1|TRBJ1-4|-|TRBV19
CASSIGQGRKLFF
TGTGCCAGTAGTATCGGACAGGGGAGGAAACTGTTTTTT
>20|TRBD1|TRBJ2-3|-|TRBV19
CASSSPFPRGQGPSTDTQYF
TGTGCCAGTAGCTCTCCCTTTCCCCGCGGACAGGGCCCTAGCACAGATACGCAGTATTTT
>14|-|TRBJ1-4|-|TRBV6-5
CASSYGGAFEKLFF
TGTGCCAGCAGTTATGGGGGGGCTTTTGAAAAACTGTTTTTT
>14|-|TRBJ1-1|-|TRBV11-2
CASSEGLTGTEAFF
TGTGCCAGCAGCGAGGGACTAACGGGGACTGAAGCTTTCTTT
>12|-|TRBJ1-4|-|TRBV11-2
CASSLSREKLFF
TGTGCCAGCAGCTTATCTCGGGAAAAACTGTTTTTT
>13|-|TRBJ1-1|-|TRBV6-2/TRBV6-3
CASSYVLYTEAFF
TGTGCCAGCAGTTACGTTTTATACACTGAAGCTTTCTTT
>12|-|TRBJ1-2|-|TRBV6-2/TRBV6-3
CASSRSAGGYTF
TGTGCCAGCAGTAGGAGCGCGGGCGGCTACACCTTC
>13|TRBD1|TRBJ1-1|-|TRBV6-4
CASRPGTGGEAFF
TGTGCCAGCAGGCCCGGGACAGGGGGTGAAGCTTTCTTT